This T cell receptor (beta chain) was sequenced in a study of cytomegalovirus exposure and HLA in healthy donors. In germline, CDR1 is SQVTM, CDR2 ANQGSEA. The V end lost 7 bases, the J end lost 2 bases, and 5 bases lay between the germline ends. The CDR3 is 11 amino acids. With 60 Vbeta and 13 Jbeta primers, the PCR was carried out. Data came from immunoSEQ multiplex PCR; TCRdb stores just in-frame clones and leaves some out. The sample records around 170,000 clones, roughly 77% being singletons. Material for sequencing was PBMCs. This TCR came from a woman in her 50s in good health and CMV-seropositive. The chain links TRBV29-1 to TRBJ1-4; D is ambiguous. The CDR3, as DNA: TGCAGCGCCGAGACTAATGAAAAACTGTTTTTT. Translating it yields CSAETNEKLFF. Filled out from reference TRBV29-1 and TRBJ1-4, the complete variable domain reads SAVISQKPSRDICQRGTSLTIQCQVDSQVTMMFWYRQQPGQSLTLIATANQGSEATYESGFVIDKFPISRPNLTFSTLTVSNMSPEDSSIYLCSAETNEKLFFGSGTQLSVL.